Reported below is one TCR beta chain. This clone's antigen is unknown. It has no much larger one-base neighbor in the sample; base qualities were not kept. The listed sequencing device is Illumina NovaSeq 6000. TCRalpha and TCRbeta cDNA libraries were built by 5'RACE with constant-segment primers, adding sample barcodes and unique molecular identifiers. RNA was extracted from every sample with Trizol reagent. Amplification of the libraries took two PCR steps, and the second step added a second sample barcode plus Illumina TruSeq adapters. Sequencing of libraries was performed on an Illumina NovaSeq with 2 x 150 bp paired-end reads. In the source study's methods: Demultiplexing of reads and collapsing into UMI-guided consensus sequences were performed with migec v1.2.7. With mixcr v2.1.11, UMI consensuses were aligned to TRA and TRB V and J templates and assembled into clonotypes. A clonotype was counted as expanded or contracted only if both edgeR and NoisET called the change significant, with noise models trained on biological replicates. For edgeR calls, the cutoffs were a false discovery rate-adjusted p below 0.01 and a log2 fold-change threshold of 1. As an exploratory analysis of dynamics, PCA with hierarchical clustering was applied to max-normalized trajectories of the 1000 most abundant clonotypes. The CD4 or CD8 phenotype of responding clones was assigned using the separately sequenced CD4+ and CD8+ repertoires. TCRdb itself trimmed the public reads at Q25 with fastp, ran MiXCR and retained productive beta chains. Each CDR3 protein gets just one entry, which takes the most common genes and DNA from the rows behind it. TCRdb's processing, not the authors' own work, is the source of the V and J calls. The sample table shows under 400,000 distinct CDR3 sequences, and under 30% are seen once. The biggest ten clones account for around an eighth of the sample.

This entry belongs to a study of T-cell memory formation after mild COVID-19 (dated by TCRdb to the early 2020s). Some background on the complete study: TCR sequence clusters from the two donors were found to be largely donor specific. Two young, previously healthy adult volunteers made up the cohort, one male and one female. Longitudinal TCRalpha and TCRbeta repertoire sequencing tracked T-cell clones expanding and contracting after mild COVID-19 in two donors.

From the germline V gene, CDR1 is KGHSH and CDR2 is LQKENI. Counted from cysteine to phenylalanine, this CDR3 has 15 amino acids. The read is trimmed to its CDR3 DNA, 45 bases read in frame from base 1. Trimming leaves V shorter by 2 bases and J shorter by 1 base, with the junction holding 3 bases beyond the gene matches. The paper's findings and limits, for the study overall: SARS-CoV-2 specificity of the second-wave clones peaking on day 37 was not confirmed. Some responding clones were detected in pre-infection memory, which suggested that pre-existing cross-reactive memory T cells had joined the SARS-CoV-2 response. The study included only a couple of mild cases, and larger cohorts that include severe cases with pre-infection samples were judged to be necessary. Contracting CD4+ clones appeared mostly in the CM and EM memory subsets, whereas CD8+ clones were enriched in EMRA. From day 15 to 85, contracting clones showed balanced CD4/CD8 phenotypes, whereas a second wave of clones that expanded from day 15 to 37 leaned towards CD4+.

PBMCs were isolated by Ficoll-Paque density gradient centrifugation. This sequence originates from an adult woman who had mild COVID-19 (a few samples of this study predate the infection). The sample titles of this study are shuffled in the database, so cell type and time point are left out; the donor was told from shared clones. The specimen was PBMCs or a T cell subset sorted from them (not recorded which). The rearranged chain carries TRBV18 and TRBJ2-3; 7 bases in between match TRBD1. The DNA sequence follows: TGTGCCAGCTCACCAAACAGGGGAGGCACAGATACGCAGTATTTT. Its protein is CASSPNRGGTDTQYF.